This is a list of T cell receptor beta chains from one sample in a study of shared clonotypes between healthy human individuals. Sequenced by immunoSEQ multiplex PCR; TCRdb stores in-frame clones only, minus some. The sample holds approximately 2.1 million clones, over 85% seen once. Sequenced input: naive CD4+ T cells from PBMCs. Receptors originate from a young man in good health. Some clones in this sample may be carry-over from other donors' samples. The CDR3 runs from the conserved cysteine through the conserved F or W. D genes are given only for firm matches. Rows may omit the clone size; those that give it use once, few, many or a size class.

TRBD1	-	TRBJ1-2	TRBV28	CASRTPRAGGYGYTF	TGTGCCAGCAGAACCCCCCGGGCAGGGGGCTATGGCTACACCTTC
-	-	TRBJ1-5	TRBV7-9	CASSLDLGAGVQPQHF	TGTGCCAGCAGCTTAGATTTAGGGGCAGGGGTTCAGCCCCAGCATTTT
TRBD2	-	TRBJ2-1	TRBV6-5	CASSQISGKDNEQFF	TGTGCCAGCAGCCAAATTAGCGGGAAGGACAATGAGCAGTTCTTC
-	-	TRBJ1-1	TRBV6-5	CASIKGRNTEAFF	TGTGCCAGCATCAAGGGGAGGAACACTGAAGCTTTCTTT
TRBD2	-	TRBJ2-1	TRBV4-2	CASSLYGTSGFYNEQFF	TGTGCCAGCAGCCTTTACGGGACTAGCGGGTTCTACAATGAGCAGTTCTTC
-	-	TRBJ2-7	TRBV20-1	CSAKFGDEQYF	TGCAGTGCTAAATTCGGGGACGAGCAGTACTTC
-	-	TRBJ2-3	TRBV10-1	CASSTGDTQYF	TGCGCCAGCAGTACCGGGGATACGCAGTATTTT
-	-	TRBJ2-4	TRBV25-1	CASSKVAGDLDIQYF	TGTGCCAGCAGCAAAGTGGCAGGCGATTTGGACATTCAGTACTTC
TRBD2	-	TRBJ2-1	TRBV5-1	CASSQTSGNPEQFF	TGCGCCAGCAGCCAGACTAGCGGGAATCCTGAGCAGTTCTTC
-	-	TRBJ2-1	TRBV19	CASSPPGRKTYNEQFF	TGTGCCAGTAGCCCTCCGGGACGAAAAACCTACAATGAGCAGTTCTTC
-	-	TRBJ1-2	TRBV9	CASSVTGSYGYTF	TGTGCCAGCAGCGTCACAGGGAGCTATGGCTACACCTTC
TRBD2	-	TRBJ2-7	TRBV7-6	CASSATSGTTYEQYF	TGTGCCAGCAGCGCCACTAGCGGAACCACCTACGAGCAGTACTTC
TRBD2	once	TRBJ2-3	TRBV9	CASSADFPSGPTDTQYF	TGTGCCAGCAGCGCCGATTTCCCTAGCGGGCCCACAGATACGCAGTATTTT
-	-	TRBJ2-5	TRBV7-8	CASSHRVSAETQYF	TGTGCCAGCAGCCACCGAGTCTCGGCGGAGACCCAGTACTTC
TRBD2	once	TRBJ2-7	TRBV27	CASSPVAGPVGEQYF	TGTGCCAGCAGTCCTGTAGCGGGACCCGTCGGCGAGCAGTACTTC
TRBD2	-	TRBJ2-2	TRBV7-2	CASNLDLLAGDTGELFF	TGTGCCAGCAACCTAGACCTACTAGCGGGAGATACCGGGGAGCTGTTTTTT
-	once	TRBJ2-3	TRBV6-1	CASRQTGGDTQYF	TGTGCCAGCAGACAGACAGGCGGGGATACGCAGTATTTT
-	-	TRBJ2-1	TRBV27	CASSPLGYGSSYNEQFF	TGTGCCAGCAGCCCTCTAGGGTATGGCAGCTCCTACAATGAGCAGTTCTTC
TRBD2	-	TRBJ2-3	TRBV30	CAWSNAGGPGTDTQYF	TGTGCCTGGAGTAATGCGGGAGGGCCGGGTACAGATACGCAGTATTTT
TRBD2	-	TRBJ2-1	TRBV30	CAWSLASGGEQFF	TGTGCCTGGAGTCTCGCTAGCGGAGGAGAGCAGTTCTTC
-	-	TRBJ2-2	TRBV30	CAWSTGMLTGELFF	TGTGCCTGGAGTACAGGGATGTTAACCGGGGAGCTGTTTTTT
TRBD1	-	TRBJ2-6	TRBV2	CASSYRGLVSGANVLTF	TGTGCCAGCAGTTACAGGGGGCTAGTATCTGGGGCCAACGTCCTGACTTTC
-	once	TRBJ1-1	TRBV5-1	CASSLAGREDTEAFF	TGCGCCAGCAGCTTGGCGGGCAGGGAAGACACTGAAGCTTTCTTT
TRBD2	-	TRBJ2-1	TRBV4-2	CASSQHTSGSFNEQFF	TGTGCCAGCAGCCAACACACTAGCGGGAGCTTCAATGAGCAGTTCTTC
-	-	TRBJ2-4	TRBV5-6	CASSLLKGEAKNIQYF	TGTGCCAGCAGTTTACTAAAGGGGGAAGCCAAAAACATTCAGTACTTC
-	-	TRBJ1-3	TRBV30	CAWSADWSGNTIYF	TGTGCCTGGAGCGCGGACTGGTCCGGAAACACCATATATTTT
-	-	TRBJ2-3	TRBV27	CASSSYSQGSTDTQYF	TGTGCCAGCAGTTCCTACTCGCAGGGATCCACAGATACGCAGTATTTT
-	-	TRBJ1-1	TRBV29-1	CSVWGGTEAFF	TGCAGCGTCTGGGGGGGCACTGAAGCTTTCTTT
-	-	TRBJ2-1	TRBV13	CASSLGDSRNEQFF	TGTGCCAGCAGCCTAGGGGACTCCCGCAATGAGCAGTTCTTC
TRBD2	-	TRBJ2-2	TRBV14	CASSPWTSGRATTGELFF	TGTGCCAGCAGTCCTTGGACTAGCGGGAGGGCCACCACCGGGGAGCTGTTTTTT
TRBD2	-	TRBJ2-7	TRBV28	CASSLGGVAGGGEQYF	TGTGCCAGCAGTTTAGGTGGGGTAGCGGGAGGGGGCGAGCAGTACTTC
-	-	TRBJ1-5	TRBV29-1	CSVGSSNQPQHF	TGCAGCGTTGGAAGTAGCAATCAGCCCCAGCATTTT
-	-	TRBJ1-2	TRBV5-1	CASSRAEGSGYTF	TGCGCCAGCAGCCGCGCTGAGGGTAGTGGCTACACCTTC
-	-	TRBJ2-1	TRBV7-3	CASSLGGPVYNEQFF	TGTGCCAGCAGCTTGGGCGGGCCGGTTTACAATGAGCAGTTCTTC
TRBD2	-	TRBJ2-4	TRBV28	CASSFRLAGEIRAKNIQYF	TGTGCCAGCAGTTTTAGACTAGCGGGAGAAATTCGGGCCAAAAACATTCAGTACTTC
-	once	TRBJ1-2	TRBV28	CASSLGPPLAGYTF	TGTGCCAGCAGTTTGGGGCCACCGCTTGCTGGCTACACCTTC
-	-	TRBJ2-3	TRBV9	CASSVGGGSADTQYF	TGTGCCAGCAGCGTGGGTGGTGGGAGTGCAGATACGCAGTATTTT
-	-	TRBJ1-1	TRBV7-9	CASSPTKGGVNTEAFF	TGTGCCAGCAGCCCAACAAAGGGAGGGGTGAACACTGAAGCTTTCTTT
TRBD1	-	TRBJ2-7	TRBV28	CASSLSRTGGATKQYF	TGTGCCAGCAGTTTATCCAGGACAGGGGGGGCTACGAAGCAGTACTTC
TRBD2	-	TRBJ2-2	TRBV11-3	CASSSPGLAGPTGELFF	TGTGCCAGCAGCTCACCGGGACTAGCGGGACCAACCGGGGAGCTGTTTTTT
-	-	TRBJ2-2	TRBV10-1	CASSTGLNTGELFF	TGCGCCAGCAGCACAGGTTTGAACACCGGGGAGCTGTTTTTT
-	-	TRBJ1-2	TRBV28	CASSPPGLPLDYGYTF	TGTGCCAGCAGCCCTCCTGGACTGCCGCTTGACTATGGCTACACCTTC
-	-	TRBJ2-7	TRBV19	CASSIGPATGAYEQYF	TGTGCCAGTAGTATAGGCCCGGCGACGGGGGCTTACGAGCAGTACTTC
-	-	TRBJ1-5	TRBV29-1	CSASVGAGSNQPQHF	TGCAGCGCCTCGGTGGGGGCGGGGAGCAATCAGCCCCAGCATTTT
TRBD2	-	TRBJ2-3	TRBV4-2	CASSQDGSGSGQYF	TGTGCCAGCAGCCAAGATGGGAGCGGGAGTGGGCAGTATTTT